This TCR beta chain stems from a study of blood T cell repertoires in COVID-19. Germline V gene sequence: CDR1 LNHDA, CDR2 SQIVND (reference sequence). The V gene end was trimmed by 6 bases and the J gene end by 8 bases; junction bases not matched to a gene: 7. The CDR3 sequence is 14 residues long. Recovered participants had two consecutive negative NP/OP PCR tests, healthcare professional clearance, or symptom resolution. Only in-frame clones appear in the TCRdb table, and some are missing; sequencing was by immunoSEQ multiplex PCR. This sample carries around 180,000 clones, about 84% of them seen once, and the ten largest clones take approximately 12%.

This chain joins TRBV19 and TRBJ1-6; 7 nucleotides match TRBD1. Input material: PBMCs or T cells enriched from blood (not recorded which). The clonotype was recovered from a man aged 45-60 years who had recovered from COVID-19. The CDR3: CASSGQVIDSPLHF. CDR3 nucleotides: TGTGCCAGTAGCGGACAGGTTATAGATTCACCCCTCCACTTT.